The 18 T cell receptor beta chains below all came from one sample that was sequenced in a study of control samples from healthy donors and cancer patients. Assay: immunoSEQ multiplex PCR; the TCRdb copy retains only in-frame clones and omits some. The sample comprises 350,000 to 450,000 clones, over 75% of which are singletons, and over 5.5% rests with the top ten. The sample taken for sequencing was PBMCs. These receptors were obtained from a man aged 35-49 years with head and neck cancer.

V gene TRBV28 combines with J gene TRBJ2-1; D ambiguous. The CDR3 covers 12 residues. Trimming removed 6 bases at V and 7 bases at J, with 10 bases between. Germline V gene sequence: CDR1 MDHEN, CDR2 SYDVKM. DNA of the CDR3: TGTGCCAGCAGCCCGACTCCTAATGAGCAGTTCTTC. Its translation is CASSPTPNEQFF. The full variable domain, in which reference TRBV28 and TRBJ2-1 provide the parts outside the CDR3, is DVKVTQSSRYLVKRTGEKVFLECVQDMDHENMFWYRQDPGLGLRLIYFSYDVKMKEKGDIPEGYSVSREKKERFSLILESASTNQTSMYLCASSPTPNEQFFGPGTRLTVL.

The chain carries TRBV11-3 and TRBJ2-3, with 9 bases lining up with TRBD2. Germline CDR1 reads SGHNT; CDR2 reads YENEEA. V trimming: 3 bases; J trimming: 4 bases; junction bases outside the gene matches: 14. The CDR3 is 18 residues long. In DNA, the CDR3 is TGTGCCAGCAGCTTGAGGGCGGGGGGGCCAGGAGCCCCAGATACGCAGTATTTT. Its protein product is CASSLRAGGPGAPDTQYF.

This rearrangement joins TRBV6-1 to TRBJ2-2; D tentatively reads TRBD1 or TRBD2 (6 bases each). The CDR3 contains 15 residues. CDR1 is MNHNS, CDR2 SASEGT, per germline. With 3 bases removed from V and 6 bases from J, the gap between germline ends came to 14 bases. The CDR3, as DNA: TGTGCCAGCAGTGAGGGGGGCCCTATGTCCGGGGAGCTGTTTTTT. Protein sequence: CASSEGGPMSGELFF.

This chain joins TRBV7-2 and TRBJ1-2, with D possibly TRBD1 on 5 matching bases. V lost 2 bases and J 4 bases, leaving 14 bases between the germline ends. The CDR3 totals 15 residues. The germline V gene encodes CDR1 SGHTA and CDR2 FQGNSA. Here the CDR3 reads CASSLRRGAGYGYTF. The DNA of the CDR3 is TGTGCCAGCAGCTTAAGACGGGGCGCTGGCTATGGCTACACCTTC.

This sequence joins TRBV18 and TRBJ2-6; D call uncertain. CDR1 is KGHSH and CDR2 is LQKENI in the germline V gene. Trimming shortened V by 3 bases and J by 0 bases, and 6 bases separated the two germline ends. The CDR3 totals 15 residues. The CDR3 region has the DNA TGTGCCAGCTCACCTTTACTCTCTGGGGCCAACGTCCTGACTTTC. This sequence encodes CASSPLLSGANVLTF.

This clone was observed a handful of times. The rearrangement joins TRBV5-4 to TRBJ2-5; 11 nucleotides line up with TRBD1. Per germline, CDR1 SGHNT and CDR2 YYREEE (reference sequence). V was clipped by 5 bases and J by 1 base; unmatched bases: 7. The CDR3 spans 16 residues. The CDR3 loop reads CASSFGTGGPQETQYF. The DNA of the CDR3 is TGTGCCAGCAGTTTTGGGACAGGGGGTCCCCAAGAGACCCAGTACTTC. Variable domain in full (rest from reference TRBV5-4 and TRBJ2-5): ETGVTQSPTHLIKTRGQQVTLRCSSQSGHNTVSWYQQALGQGPQFIFQYYREEENGRGNFPPRFSGLQFPNYSSELNVNALELDDSALYLCASSFGTGGPQETQYFGPGTRLLVL.

In the case of this clone: Other nucleotide sequences in the sample specify the same CDR3. V gene TRBV15 combines with J gene TRBJ2-7; maybe TRBD2 (5 bases). Germline V gene data show CDR1 as LNHNV and CDR2 as YYDKDF (reference sequence). The V gene lost 0 bases and the J gene lost 3 bases, with 6 bases spanning the gap. The CDR3 has 13 residues. The CDR3 loop reads CATSRDRGYEQYF. The CDR3 DNA sequence: TGTGCCACCAGCAGAGATCGGGGCTACGAGCAGTACTTC.

V usage is TRBV15 and J usage is TRBJ1-4, with TRBD1 matching over 7 bases. The germline CDR1 and CDR2 sequences are LNHNV and YYDKDF (reference sequence). CDR3 length: 15 amino acids. Trimming removed 6 bases from V and 12 bases from J; junction bases left unmatched: 16. The CDR3 region is CATRRAGGGLGELFF. The DNA for the CDR3 is TGTGCCACCAGAAGGGCAGGGGGTGGCTTAGGGGAACTGTTTTTT.

This clone has only a few counts. V and J are TRBV18 and TRBJ1-1, with D unresolved. CDR1 and CDR2 (germline): KGHSH, LQKENI. The CDR3 is made up of 12 amino acids. V was shortened by 3 bases and J by 8 bases, with 10 bases between the two germline ends. The CDR3: CASSPGEGEAFF. CDR3 coding DNA: TGTGCCAGCTCACCCGGAGAGGGAGAAGCTTTCTTT.

The chain carries TRBV18 and TRBJ2-2; 13 bases agree with TRBD2. J was trimmed by 2 bases and V by 5 bases; bases with no gene match: 14. CDR3 length: 20 amino acids. Germline CDR1 is KGHSH and CDR2 is LQKENI. The CDR3 DNA is TGTGCCAGCTCAAGAATTGGGACTAGCGGGAACCCGAGTAACACCGGGGAGCTGTTTTTT. Protein: CASSRIGTSGNPSNTGELFF.

The table lists this clone with a count of one. The same CDR3 is also encoded by other DNA sequences in this sample. This chain joins TRBV5-1 and TRBJ2-7; tentatively, D is TRBD2 (6 bases). This CDR3 has 13 residues. The V gene lost 0 bases and the J gene lost 4 bases, with 8 bases spanning the gap. CDR1 SGHRS and CDR2 YFSETQ come from the germline V gene. This CDR3 reads CASSLAGVYEQYF. In DNA form, the CDR3 reads TGCGCCAGCAGCTTGGCGGGGGTTTACGAGCAGTACTTC.

The rearrangement links TRBV7-2 to TRBJ2-7; D is ambiguous. Deletions cut 5 bases from V and 3 bases from J, with 11 bases between. CDR1 SGHTA and CDR2 FQGNSA come from the germline V gene. CDR3 size: 13 residues. CDR3 sequence reads: CASSSHNLYEQYF. CDR3 DNA: TGTGCCAGCAGCAGCCATAACCTCTACGAGCAGTACTTC.

The CDR3 DNA sequence: TGCGCCAGCAGCGCATTTTATGGGACAGGAGAATATCAGCCCCAGCATTTT. Translated: CASSAFYGTGEYQPQHF. V and J are TRBV4-3 and TRBJ1-5, with 8 bases aligning to TRBD1. Germline CDR1 is LGHNA and CDR2 is YSLEER. CDR3 length: 17 amino acids. Trimming cost V 5 bases and J 5 bases; bases outside gene matches: 14.

The chain is built from TRBV7-8 and TRBJ2-1; 14 nucleotides align to TRBD2. This CDR3 has 20 amino acids. Germline CDR1 SGHVS, CDR2 FQNEAQ. Trimming at V came to 4 bases and at J to 1 base, leaving 12 bases not matched to a gene. CDR3: CASSSNRLAGGPGSYNEQFF. The CDR3 DNA follows: TGTGCCAGCAGCTCCAACAGACTAGCGGGGGGGCCGGGATCCTACAATGAGCAGTTCTTC.

This chain joins TRBV6-5 and TRBJ2-2; 7 nucleotides agree with TRBD1. This CDR3 is built from 16 residues. The J segment lost 4 bases and the V segment lost 3 bases, leaving 8 bases of the junction unmatched. Germline V gene lookup returns CDR1 MNHEY and CDR2 SVGAGI. In DNA, the CDR3 is TGTGCCAGCAGTTATTCTTCGGGACAGCCCACCGGGGAGCTGTTTTTT. Its protein product is CASSYSSGQPTGELFF.

The gene calls are TRBV13 and TRBJ2-5; unclear D gene. Between the trimmed V and J ends, which lost 3 bases and 5 bases, there was a span of 16 bases. Germline assignment: CDR1 PRHDT and CDR2 FYEKMQ (reference sequence). The CDR3 runs 15 residues. The CDR3 DNA follows: TGTGCCAGCAGCTTTAATGGGGTCCGTGGGGAGACCCAGTACTTC. It translates to CASSFNGVRGETQYF.

This chain uses TRBV4-1 with TRBJ1-3; tentative D call: TRBD1 (5 bases). CDR1 is MGHRA, CDR2 YSYEKL, per germline. The length of the CDR3 is 19 residues. V lost 0 bases to trimming and J lost 0 bases, with 18 bases between them. CDR3 protein: CASSQDVGRQGYSGNTIYF. CDR3 DNA: TGCGCCAGCAGCCAAGATGTAGGGCGGCAGGGTTACTCTGGAAACACCATATATTTT.

V is TRBV6-2 or TRBV6-3 and J is TRBJ1-5; D is perhaps TRBD1 (6 bases). Germline CDR1 reads MNHEY; CDR2 reads SVGEGT. The CDR3 spans 14 residues. V lost 2 bases, J lost 3 bases, and 8 bases lay in between. CDR3 nucleotides: TGTGCCAGCAGTTACGGGGGGCCCAATCAGCCCCAGCATTTT. Translation: CASSYGGPNQPQHF.